This T cell receptor (beta chain) was observed in a study of blood T cell repertoires in COVID-19. Study in general: Sites in the United States, Italy and Spain provided acute and convalescent COVID-19 samples. The cDNA or gDNA used as material had been derived from T cells, B-cell-depleted T cells, or PBMCs.

Germline CDR1 is SEHNR and CDR2 is FQNEAQ (reference sequence). The CDR3 covers 16 residues. V lost 0 bases and J lost 1, with 10 bases in between. Original processing methods: Estimates of nucleated cell counts were drawn from the amplification of reference gene primers. The assay was immunoSEQ multiplex PCR, and TCRdb's table has in-frame clones only and misses some. D and trimming were read from the DNA, whereas the V and J calls and clone size are those reported in that table. The sample has about 130,000 clones, more than 75% seen once. This clonotype was obtained from a human donor in a cohort sampled during active COVID-19. The specimen sequenced was peripheral blood. The rearrangement links TRBV7-9 to TRBJ1-3; D is undetermined. CDR3 amino acids: CASSLAPAVSGNTIYF. In DNA, the CDR3 is TGTGCCAGCAGCTTAGCGCCCGCAGTTTCTGGAAACACCATATATTTT.